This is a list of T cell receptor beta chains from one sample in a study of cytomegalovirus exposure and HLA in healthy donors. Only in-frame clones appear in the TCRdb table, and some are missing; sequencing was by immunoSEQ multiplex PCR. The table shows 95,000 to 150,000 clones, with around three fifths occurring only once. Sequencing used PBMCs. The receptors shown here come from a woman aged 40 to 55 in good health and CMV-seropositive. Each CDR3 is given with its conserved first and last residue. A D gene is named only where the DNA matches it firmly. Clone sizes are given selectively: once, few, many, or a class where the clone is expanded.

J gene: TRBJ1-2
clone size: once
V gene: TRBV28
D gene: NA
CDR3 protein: CASSLVANYGYTF
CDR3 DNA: TGTGCCAGCAGTTTAGTGGCAAACTATGGCTACACCTTC

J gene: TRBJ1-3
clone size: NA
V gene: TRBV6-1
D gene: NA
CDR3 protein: CASSARDSGNTIYF
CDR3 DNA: TGTGCCAGCAGTGCCAGGGACTCTGGAAACACCATATATTTT

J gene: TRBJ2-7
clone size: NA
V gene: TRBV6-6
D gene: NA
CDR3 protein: CASSYGGPYEQYF
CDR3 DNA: TGTGCCAGCAGTTACGGAGGCCCCTACGAGCAGTACTTC

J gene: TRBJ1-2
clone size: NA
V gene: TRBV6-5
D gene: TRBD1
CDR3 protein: CASSPQGAVNYGYTF
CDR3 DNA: TGTGCCAGCAGCCCACAGGGGGCAGTGAACTATGGCTACACCTTC

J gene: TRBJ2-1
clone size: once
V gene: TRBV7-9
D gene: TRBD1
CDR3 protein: CASSWRQGTYNEQFF
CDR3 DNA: TGTGCCAGCAGCTGGCGACAGGGCACCTACAATGAGCAGTTCTTC

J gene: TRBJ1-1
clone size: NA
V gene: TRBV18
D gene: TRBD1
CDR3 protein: CASSPRQGSTEAFF
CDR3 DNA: TGTGCCAGCTCACCACGACAGGGCTCCACTGAAGCTTTCTTT

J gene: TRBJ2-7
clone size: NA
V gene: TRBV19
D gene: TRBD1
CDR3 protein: CASSTRPGQSYEQYF
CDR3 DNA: TGTGCCAGTAGTACACGCCCGGGACAGTCCTACGAGCAGTACTTC

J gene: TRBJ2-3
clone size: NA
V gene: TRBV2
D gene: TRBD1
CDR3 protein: CASSETGTGADTQYF
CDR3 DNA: TGTGCCAGCAGTGAGACAGGGACAGGGGCAGATACGCAGTATTTT

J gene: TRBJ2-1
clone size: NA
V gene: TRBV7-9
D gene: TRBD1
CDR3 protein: CASSLPGTEERGQFF
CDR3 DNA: TGTGCCAGCAGCCTTCCCGGGACAGAGGAACGGGGGCAGTTCTTC

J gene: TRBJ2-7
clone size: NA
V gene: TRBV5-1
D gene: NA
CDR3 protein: CASRVGSYEQYF
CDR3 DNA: TGCGCCAGCAGAGTCGGGAGTTACGAGCAGTACTTC

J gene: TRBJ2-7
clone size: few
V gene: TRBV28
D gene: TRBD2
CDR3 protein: CASSLIGTSGGEQYF
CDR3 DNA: TGTGCCAGCAGTTTGATAGGGACTAGCGGAGGCGAGCAGTACTTC

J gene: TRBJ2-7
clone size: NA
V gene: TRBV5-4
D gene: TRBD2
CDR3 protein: CASRDGLAGVGYEQYF
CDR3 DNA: TGTGCCAGCAGGGACGGACTAGCGGGAGTAGGCTACGAGCAGTACTTC

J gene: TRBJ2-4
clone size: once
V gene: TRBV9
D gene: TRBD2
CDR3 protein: CASSGTSGGVAKNIQYF
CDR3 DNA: TGTGCCAGCAGCGGGACTAGCGGGGGGGTAGCCAAAAACATTCAGTACTTC

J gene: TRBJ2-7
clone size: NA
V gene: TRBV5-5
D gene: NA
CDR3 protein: CASSPTSASSYEQYF
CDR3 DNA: TGTGCCAGCAGTCCCACAAGCGCTAGCTCCTACGAGCAGTACTTC

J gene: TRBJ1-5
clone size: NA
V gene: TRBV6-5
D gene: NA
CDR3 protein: CASNSGARAHQPQHF
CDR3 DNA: TGTGCCAGCAATTCAGGGGCCCGGGCCCATCAGCCCCAGCATTTT

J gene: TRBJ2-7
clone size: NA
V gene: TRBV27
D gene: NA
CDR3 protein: CASSRQAVDEQYF
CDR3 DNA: TGTGCCAGCAGTCGACAGGCGGTCGACGAGCAGTACTTC

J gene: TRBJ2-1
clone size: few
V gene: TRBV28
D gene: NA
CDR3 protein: CASMNPGARSYNEQFF
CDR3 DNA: TGTGCCAGCATGAATCCGGGAGCGCGTTCCTACAATGAGCAGTTCTTC

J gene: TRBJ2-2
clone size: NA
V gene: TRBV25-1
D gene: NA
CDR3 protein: CASSGKRGIDTGELFF
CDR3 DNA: TGTGCCAGCAGTGGGAAAAGGGGGATAGACACCGGGGAGCTGTTTTTT

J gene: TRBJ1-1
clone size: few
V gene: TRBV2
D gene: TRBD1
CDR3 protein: CASRGQGAINTEAFF
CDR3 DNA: TGTGCCAGCAGGGGACAGGGGGCGATCAACACTGAAGCTTTCTTT

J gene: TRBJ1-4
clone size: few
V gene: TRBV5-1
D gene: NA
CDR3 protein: CASSFGQGGEKLFF
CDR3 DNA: TGCGCCAGCAGCTTCGGGCAGGGTGGCGAAAAACTGTTTTTT

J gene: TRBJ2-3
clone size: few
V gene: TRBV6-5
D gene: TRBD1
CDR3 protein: CASRVGQGDTDTQYF
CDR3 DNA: TGTGCCAGCAGAGTGGGACAGGGGGACACAGATACGCAGTATTTT

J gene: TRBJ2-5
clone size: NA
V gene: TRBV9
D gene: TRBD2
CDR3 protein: CASSVGIAGGDETQYF
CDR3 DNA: TGTGCCAGCAGCGTAGGGATAGCGGGAGGGGATGAGACCCAGTACTTC